The TCR beta chain under discussion was sequenced for a study of cytomegalovirus exposure and HLA in healthy donors. The study's findings and limits: For presence/absence analyses, sequencing depth was assumed to be roughly uniform across donors.

A word on this clone: What it binds is not known.

It was with 60 Vbeta and 13 Jbeta primers that the PCR ran. TCRdb's copy holds only in-frame clones and misses some; the assay was immunoSEQ multiplex PCR. This repertoire shows fewer than 200,000 clones, more than 70% found once; its top ten account for around 4.1%. The source is a woman aged 50 to 60 in good health and CMV-seropositive. The specimen was PBMCs.

The CDR3 spells CATKGAGLQSAQYF. As DNA, the CDR3 is TGCGCCACCAAAGGTGCGGGTCTCCAATCGGCGCAGTATTTT. The chain joins TRBV5-1 to TRBJ2-3; tentatively, D is TRBD2 (5 bases). This CDR3 has 14 amino acids. Germline CDR1 SGHRS, CDR2 YFSETQ. V gave up 9 bases and J gave up 10 bases, with 24 bases separating them.